A single TCR beta chain is shown here with its context. Its antigen is currently unknown. Sequencing used immunoSEQ multiplex PCR; TCRdb keeps in-frame clones, though not all of them. The sample shows fewer than 35,000 clones, about 96% of them seen only once. Trimming took 2 bases from V and 5 from J; bases not matched to a gene: 6. Germline V gives CDR1 SGHTA, CDR2 FQGNSA. There are 15 residues in the CDR3. This record belongs to a study of circulating and synovial CD4+ cells in juvenile arthritis. Study-level findings and limits: Some such blood samples were as oligoclonal as synovium. Deeper sequencing increased measured overlap with synovial clonotypes.

Sequencing was done on a sample of CD4+ T cells from blood. The rearrangement links TRBV7-2 to TRBJ2-7, with TRBD1 matching 10 bases. This TCR was recovered from a human donor with juvenile idiopathic arthritis. The CDR3 spells CASSLPGQGFNEQYF. In nucleotides, the CDR3 is TGTGCCAGCAGCTTACCGGGACAGGGGTTTAACGAGCAGTACTTC.